Listed below are T cell receptor beta chains from one sample, sequenced in a study of blood T cell repertoires in COVID-19. The data were produced by immunoSEQ multiplex PCR, yet TCRdb's version contains in-frame clones alone and is incomplete. The sample contains approximately 200,000 clones, about 80% of which appear only once. Material: peripheral blood. The receptors originated from a human donor with acute or convalescent COVID-19. The donor label of this sample is uncertain. CDR3s include the opening cysteine and the closing phenylalanine or tryptophan. The D gene is left open where the match is weak. Not every row has a clone size; where given, it reads once, few, many or a size class.

d_call: TRBD2
v_call: TRBV5-8
cdr3_length: 16
clone_size: .
j_call: TRBJ2-7
cdr3_nt: TGTGCCAGCAGCCTAAATAGCGGGGCCCCCTCCTACGAGCAGTACTTC
cdr3_aa: CASSLNSGAPSYEQYF

d_call: TRBD1
v_call: TRBV10-3
cdr3_length: 15
clone_size: .
j_call: TRBJ2-1
cdr3_nt: TGTGCCATCAGTGAGTCCGGGACAGTATCCAATGAGCAGTTCTTC
cdr3_aa: CAISESGTVSNEQFF

d_call: .
v_call: TRBV12-3/TRBV12-4
cdr3_length: 13
clone_size: .
j_call: TRBJ2-7
cdr3_nt: TGTGCCAGCAGCCCCCAGGGTACGAGGGAGCAGTACTTC
cdr3_aa: CASSPQGTREQYF

d_call: TRBD1
v_call: TRBV7-3
cdr3_length: 16
clone_size: .
j_call: TRBJ2-3
cdr3_nt: TGTGCCAGCAGCGCGCAAACAGGGGGCGCCGCAGATACGCAGTATTTT
cdr3_aa: CASSAQTGGAADTQYF

d_call: .
v_call: TRBV10-3
cdr3_length: 12
clone_size: .
j_call: TRBJ2-1
cdr3_nt: TGTGCCATCAGTGAAACTAGCTATGAGCAGTTCTTC
cdr3_aa: CAISETSYEQFF

d_call: TRBD2
v_call: TRBV4-2
cdr3_length: 15
clone_size: .
j_call: TRBJ2-7
cdr3_nt: TGTGCCAGCAGCCAATTCGGGACTAGCGGCTACGAGCAGTACTTC
cdr3_aa: CASSQFGTSGYEQYF

d_call: TRBD2
v_call: TRBV10-3
cdr3_length: 12
clone_size: .
j_call: TRBJ2-3
cdr3_nt: TGTGCCTCCAGCGGGAGTGCAGATACGCAGTATTTT
cdr3_aa: CASSGSADTQYF

d_call: .
v_call: TRBV7-3
cdr3_length: 12
clone_size: medium-sized
j_call: TRBJ2-7
cdr3_nt: TGTGCCAGCAGCTTCGGCGGCGGCGAGCAGTACTTC
cdr3_aa: CASSFGGGEQYF

d_call: .
v_call: TRBV5-8
cdr3_length: 14
clone_size: .
j_call: TRBJ2-7
cdr3_nt: TGTGCCAGCAGCCGGGGGACGACCAACTACGAGCAGTACTTC
cdr3_aa: CASSRGTTNYEQYF

d_call: TRBD1
v_call: TRBV15
cdr3_length: 15
clone_size: .
j_call: TRBJ1-1
cdr3_nt: TGTGCCACCAGCAGAGGGGACAGAATGAACACTGAAGCTTTCTTT
cdr3_aa: CATSRGDRMNTEAFF

d_call: TRBD1
v_call: TRBV15
cdr3_length: 16
clone_size: .
j_call: TRBJ1-5
cdr3_nt: TGTGCCACCAGCAGAGAAGACAGGGTTAGCAATCAGCCCCAGCATTTT
cdr3_aa: CATSREDRVSNQPQHF

d_call: .
v_call: TRBV6-2/TRBV6-3
cdr3_length: 15
clone_size: .
j_call: TRBJ2-5
cdr3_nt: TGTGCCAGCAGCCCTACGGCCGGGGATGGGCAGACCCAGTACTTC
cdr3_aa: CASSPTAGDGQTQYF